This section outlines one TCR beta chain sequence together with its context. Authors' analysis steps: Reference gene primers were amplified, and this amplification served to estimate nucleated cell counts. Sequencing used immunoSEQ multiplex PCR; TCRdb keeps in-frame clones, though not all of them. V and J calls plus clone size are reproduced from that table; the DNA served to infer D and trimming. The profile shows about 210,000 clones, approximately 85% of them singletons. CDR1 is SNHLY and CDR2 is FYNNEI in the germline V gene. V lost 3 bases to trimming and J lost 12 bases, with 6 bases between them. The CDR3 has 11 residues. The sample comes from a study of blood T cell repertoires in COVID-19. In the study overall: Specimens from acute and convalescent COVID-19 originated in the United States, Italy and Spain. PBMCs, B-cell-depleted T cells, or T cells were the source of the cDNA or gDNA that made up the material.

This clonotype was obtained from a woman between 50 and 59 years old with active or convalescent COVID-19. The specimen was peripheral blood. This chain uses TRBV2 with TRBJ1-6; no reliable D call. The DNA for the CDR3 is TGTGCCAGCAGTGACAGTCGACCCCTCCACTTT. Amino acid sequence: CASSDSRPLHF. The full variable domain, in which reference TRBV2 and TRBJ1-6 provide the parts outside the CDR3, is EPEVTQTPSHQVTQMGQEVILRCVPISNHLYFYWYRQILGQKVEFLVSFYNNEISEKSEIFDDQFSVERPDGSNFTLKIRSTKLEDSAMYFCASSDSRPLHFGNGTRLTVT.